This passage covers 30 T cell receptor beta chains from one sample sequenced in a study of tumor and adjacent non-tumor tissue in lung cancer. No cell sorting was done before RNA was extracted from the tissue. More than 3 cm separated this lung sample from the edge of the tumor. The library came from three nested PCR rounds adapted from ARM-PCR protocols. TCRdb re-called the multiplex PCR reads through MiXCR, storing one row per CDR3 protein. There are around 74,000 distinct CDR3 sequences in the sample; around 70% occur only once, and 25% to 35% lies in the top ten. Sequenced sample: distant non-tumor lung tissue. The receptors were gathered from a woman in her forties or fifties with non-small cell lung cancer.

In regard to this clonotype: No conserved phenylalanine or tryptophan ends this CDR3, so it is likely a read error. This rearrangement joins TRBV20-1 to TRBJ1-5; D may be TRBD1 (5 bases). This CDR3 region has 15 residues. The germline V gene encodes CDR1 DFQATT and CDR2 SNEGSKA (reference sequence). As DNA, the CDR3 is TGCAGTGCTAGAGACCAGCGGCAGGGTTTTCAGTCCCAGCATGTT. Protein product: CSARDQRQGFQSQHV.

This clonotype was found a few times. A clone one base away is much larger, so this may be a read error. The chain combines TRBV5-4 with TRBJ2-1, with D perhaps given as TRBD1 or TRBD2 (5 bases each). This CDR3 is 14 amino acids long. CDR1 is SGHNT and CDR2 is YYREEE in the germline V gene (reference sequence). CDR3 DNA: TGTACCAGCAGCTTGTACGTGGGACCCCCTGAGCAGTTCTTC. Its protein is CTSSLYVGPPEQFF.

About this clonotype: At one boundary the junction diverges from the germline segment, which might be a read error. The chain combines TRBV11-2 with TRBJ1-2; no firm D call. In germline, CDR1 is SGHAT, CDR2 FQNNGV. The CDR3 is 15 residues long. The chain's CDR3 is CANSPGPVLNYGYTF. In DNA, the CDR3 is TGTGCCAACAGCCCCGGACCCGTCCTTAACTATGGCTACACCTTT.

This clonotype was seen more than once but under ten times. Given a much more abundant clone one base away, this may be a read error. The V call is TRBV10-3, the J call TRBJ2-7; 10 nucleotides line up with TRBD1. CDR3 length: 13 residues. Germline V gene sequence: CDR1 ENHRY, CDR2 SYGVKD. CDR3 in amino acids: CAISVTGGYERYF. CDR3 coding DNA: TGTGCCATCAGTGTGACAGGGGGCTACGAGCGGTACTTC.

Concerning this clonotype: This may be a read error: a much more frequent sequence differs by one nucleotide. Because the CDR3 is missing its conserved closing phenylalanine or tryptophan, this is likely a read error. The chain links TRBV6-6 to TRBJ2-3, with 7 bases aligning to TRBD2. The V and J ends lost 7 bases and 6 bases, in that order; junction bases with no gene match: 16. Looked up from germline, CDR1 is MNHNY and CDR2 is SVGAGI (reference sequence). CDR3 length equals 16 residues. The CDR3 loop reads CASTRNLGGIADTQYL. CDR3 sequence (DNA): TGTGCCAGCACCAGAAATCTCGGGGGGATAGCCGATACGCAGTATCTT.

Concerning this clonotype itself: Sequence at one end of the junction differs from germline and may be a read error. The CDR3 region is CAIRQGNYNEQSF. In nucleotides, the CDR3 is TGCGCCATCAGACAGGGGAACTACAATGAGCAGTCTTTC. This chain connects TRBV10-2 to TRBJ2-1, with 8 bases that match TRBD1. From germline, CDR1 is WSHSY and CDR2 SAAADI. This CDR3 comprises 13 residues.

A word on this clonotype: The missing conserved phenylalanine or tryptophan at the end of this CDR3 makes a read error likely. The chain has TRBV6-5 and TRBJ2-7, with 7 bases matching TRBD2. V lost 7 bases and J lost 3; bases outside the gene matches: 9. Looked up from germline, CDR1 is MNHEY and CDR2 is SVGAGI. The CDR3 runs 14 residues. The CDR3 region is CASNQTSFDYEQYI. The CDR3 DNA reads as TGTGCCAGCAATCAGACTAGCTTCGACTACGAGCAGTACATC.

Note on this clonotype: A read error may be the cause here, since a much bigger clone is one base away. The CDR3 sequence is CASTSIGGWQEQYF. CDR3 nucleotide sequence: TGTGCCAGCACCTCGATTGGGGGCTGGCAGGAGCAGTACTTC. The V and J genes are TRBV12-3 or TRBV12-4 and TRBJ2-7; D may be TRBD1 (6 bases). Trimming took off 7 bases at V and 7 bases at J, with 20 bases between the two ends. This CDR3 region has 14 residues.

On this clonotype: Relative to the germline gene, one junction end is altered; a read error may explain this. The chain employs TRBV12-3 or TRBV12-4 and TRBJ2-7; TRBD2 matches 7 bases. CDR3 size: 14 residues. The CDR3 reads CVSSKTSRAYEQYF. CDR3 nucleotide sequence: TGTGTCAGCAGCAAGACTAGCAGGGCCTACGAGCAGTACTTC.

About this clonotype itself: The conserved phenylalanine or tryptophan normally closing the CDR3 is absent here, so this likely arose from a read error. The DNA is left out, because the CDR3 cannot be placed on it with certainty; the CDR3 is given as TCRdb lists it. The rearrangement joins TRBV11-2 to TRBJ1-4. Germline V gene data show CDR1 as SGHAT and CDR2 as FQNNGV. The CDR3 is made up of 13 amino acids, end residues included. This CDR3 reads CASSLDLWGSLFS.

A remark on this clonotype: Compared with germline, one end of the junction differs, possibly owing to a read error. The chain combines TRBV11-3 with TRBJ2-3; D is perhaps TRBD1 (6 bases). There are 13 residues in the CDR3. Germline V lookup: CDR1 SGHNT, CDR2 YENEEA. The chain's CDR3 is CASNTRGTDTHYF. CDR3 in DNA: TGTGCTAGCAACACCAGGGGTACAGATACGCACTATTTT.

This clonotype was counted a single time. Compared with germline, one end of the junction differs, possibly owing to a read error. CDR3 DNA sequence: TGCGACAGCACCATTGGGACTAGCGGGAGCAATGAGCAGTTCTTC. Protein sequence: CDSTIGTSGSNEQFF. This sequence joins TRBV5-1 and TRBJ2-1, with 14 bases identical to TRBD2. The CDR3 sequence is 15 residues long. CDR1 and CDR2 from the germline V gene are SGHRS and YFSETQ. The whole variable domain, filled in from reference TRBV5-1 and TRBJ2-1, reads KAGVTQTPRYLIKTRGQQVTLSCSPISGHRSVSWYQQTPGQGLQFLFEYFSETQRNKGNFPGRFSGRQFSNSRSEMNVSTLELGDSALYLCDSTIGTSGSNEQFFGPGTRLTVL.

As concerns this clonotype: This could be a read error, since a much larger clone is one nucleotide away. The CDR3 region is CASNGVSNQPQHF. Written as DNA, the CDR3 is TGTGCCAGCAATGGGGTATCGAATCAGCCCCAGCATTTT. The chain is built from TRBV6-2 or TRBV6-3 and TRBJ1-5; D is unresolved. Germline loops: CDR1 MNHEY, CDR2 SVGEGT. The CDR3 is 13 residues long. Trimming removed 7 bases from V and 4 bases from J, with 11 bases in between.

In nucleotides, the CDR3 is TGCAGCGTTGAGGGTGGTAGAGGGTCCCTTAGGGGCTACACCTTC. Translation gives CSVEGGRGSLRGYTF. The chain couples TRBV29-1 to TRBJ1-2; D gene unclear. The CDR3 sequence is 15 residues long. Germline CDR1 reads SQVTM; CDR2 reads ANQGSEA. V lost 3 bases, J lost 8 bases, and 22 bases lay in between. The full variable domain, its missing parts supplied by reference TRBV29-1 and TRBJ1-2, is SAVISQKPSRDICQRGTSLTIQCQVDSQVTMMFWYRQQPGQSLTLIATANQGSEATYESGFVIDKFPISRPNLTFSTLTVSNMSPEDSSIYLCSVEGGRGSLRGYTFGSGTRLTVV.

The rearrangement joins TRBV5-1 to TRBJ2-1, with a possible D match to TRBD2 (6 bases). The V gene's germline CDR1 is SGHRS and CDR2 YFSETQ. This CDR3 has 16 residues. V gave up 9 bases and J gave up 6 bases, with 25 bases separating them. The CDR3 region has the DNA TGCGCCACCGCCCCCCATGGCCCCACTAGCTTCAATGAGCAGTTCTTC. This sequence encodes CATAPHGPTSFNEQFF.

This chain connects TRBV5-8 to TRBJ2-1; D is possibly TRBD1 (5 bases). The CDR3 consists of 15 residues. Germline V CDR1 and CDR2: SGHTS, YDEGEE. Trimming left V 3 bases short and J 0 bases short, with 10 bases between. CDR3 amino acids: CASSSRQNSYNEQFF. CDR3 DNA: TGTGCCAGCAGCTCCCGACAGAACTCCTACAATGAGCAGTTCTTC.

This clonotype was counted many times. The chain combines TRBV6-1 with TRBJ2-3; no clear D. The CDR3 totals 14 residues. CDR1 is MNHNS, CDR2 SASEGT, per germline. V was clipped by 2 bases and J by 6 bases, with 12 bases between them. CDR3 nucleotide sequence: TGTGCCAGCAGTGAATTTGGGAAAAGGGATACGCAGTATTTT. The encoded protein is CASSEFGKRDTQYF.

Details on this clonotype: The junction shows a germline mismatch at one end, possibly a read error. V and J are TRBV4-3 and TRBJ1-2; a possible D gene is TRBD1 (6 bases). The CDR3 extends over 14 amino acids. Looked up from germline, CDR1 is LGHNA and CDR2 is YSLEER. CDR3 DNA sequence: TGCGCCAACAGCCAAGTTTTGGGGGGCAGGGGCTACACATTC. As protein: CANSQVLGGRGYTF.

Regarding this clonotype: In this CDR3 the conserved last residue, phenylalanine or tryptophan, is missing, so a read error is likely. J is TRBJ2-1 and V is TRBV11-2; either TRBD1 or TRBD2 may supply D (6 bases each). Germline assignment: CDR1 SGHAT and CDR2 FQNNGV. This CDR3 spans 15 amino acids. Trimming pared 7 bases from V and 3 bases from J, leaving 16 bases between. CDR3: CASNKGGGGYNEQFI. The CDR3 region has the DNA TGTGCCAGCAACAAAGGAGGAGGGGGCTACAATGAGCAGTTCATC.

With respect to this clonotype: One end of the junction does not line up with germline, which may come from a read error. This rearrangement joins TRBV12-3 or TRBV12-4 to TRBJ2-3; D gene unclear. This CDR3 has 15 residues. CDR3 DNA sequence: TGTGTCAGCAGTTTATGGTGGGTAGGGACAGATACGCAGTATTTT. Protein sequence: CVSSLWWVGTDTQYF.

Regarding this clonotype: Given a much more abundant clone one base away, this may be a read error. This chain joins TRBV12-3 or TRBV12-4 and TRBJ1-1, with TRBD1 as a possible D gene (5 bases). CDR3 length: 14 amino acids. This chain's CDR3 is CASSLGGGPTEVFF. DNA of the CDR3: TGTGCCAGCAGTTTGGGGGGAGGGCCCACTGAAGTTTTCTTT.

Notes on this clonotype: One end of the junction does not line up with germline, which may come from a read error. Written as DNA, the CDR3 is TGTGTCAGCAGCTTAGGGACAGCAGCTAGGGGCTACACCTTC. Its protein is CVSSLGTAARGYTF. This chain uses TRBV7-2 with TRBJ1-2, with 7 bases lining up with TRBD1. CDR3 size: 14 residues. Germline V lookup: CDR1 SGHTA, CDR2 FQGNSA.

As concerns this clonotype: Germline is not matched at one junction end, which may reflect a read error. The chain links TRBV12-3 or TRBV12-4 to TRBJ2-2, with 7 bases that match TRBD2. The CDR3 is 12 residues long. The CDR3 nucleotides are TGTGCCAGCAGTCTGATATCGCGGGAGCCGATTTTT. Translating gives CASSLISREPIF.

The gene calls are TRBV29-1 and TRBJ2-1; TRBD1 is a possible D gene (5 bases). CDR3 length: 13 residues. The germline V gene encodes CDR1 SQVTM and CDR2 ANQGSEA. The V and J ends lost 4 bases and 5 bases respectively, with 12 bases between them. In nucleotides, the CDR3 is TGCAGCGTTGTATTGCGACAGAACAATGAGCAGTTCTTC. This encodes CSVVLRQNNEQFF.

The table lists this clonotype with a count of one. At one end the junction does not follow the germline gene, possibly because of a read error. The chain uses TRBV12-3 or TRBV12-4 and TRBJ2-1, with D possibly being TRBD1 or TRBD2 (5 bases each). The CDR3 runs 15 residues. The CDR3 loop reads CASSLTGTPDNEQFF. The CDR3, as DNA: TGTGCCAGCAGCTTAACCGGGACGCCAGATAATGAGCAATTCTTC.

Points on this clonotype: A much larger clone sits a single nucleotide away, making a read error possible. This chain joins TRBV20-1 and TRBJ2-3; possible D gene TRBD2, 5 bases. This CDR3 is built from 14 residues. Germline CDR1 reads DFQATT; CDR2 reads SNEGSKA (reference sequence). The CDR3 DNA is TGCGGTGCTCAACTAGAGTCTTCCACAGATACGCAGTATTTT. As protein: CGAQLESSTDTQYF.

For this clonotype: The CDR3 does not close with the conserved phenylalanine or tryptophan, likely indicating a read error. V and J are TRBV4-1 and TRBJ2-1, with 10 bases matching TRBD2. Trimming cost V 5 bases and J 3 bases; bases outside gene matches: 4. The CDR3 sequence is 15 residues long. Germline CDR1 reads MGHRA; CDR2 reads YSYEKL. The CDR3 sequence: CASSKGLADYNEQFL. The CDR3 DNA reads as TGCGCCAGCAGCAAAGGACTAGCGGACTACAATGAGCAGTTCTTA.

This clonotype occurred many times. J is TRBJ2-7 and V is TRBV20-1; the D is unclear. Trimming pared 0 bases from V and 3 bases from J, leaving 12 bases between. The CDR3 extends over 14 amino acids. The V gene's germline CDR1 is DFQATT and CDR2 SNEGSKA (reference sequence). The CDR3 DNA reads as TGCAGTGCTAGAGATCTACAAACCTTCTACGAGCAGTACTTC. Translation: CSARDLQTFYEQYF.

On this clonotype itself: Since the CDR3 does not end with the conserved phenylalanine or tryptophan, this likely comes from a read error. The rearrangement joins TRBV6-6 to TRBJ1-1, with 9 positions matching TRBD1. CDR3 length: 17 residues. The trim removed 7 bases at V and 5 bases at J, leaving 17 bases unmatched. Per germline, CDR1 MNHNY and CDR2 SVGAGI (reference sequence). CDR3 region: CASIAVVTGGFVTEAFL. CDR3 sequence (DNA): TGTGCCAGCATTGCCGTGGTTACAGGGGGCTTTGTGACTGAAGCTTTCCTT.

The rearrangement links TRBV12-3 or TRBV12-4 to TRBJ1-2; TRBD1 might be the D (5 bases). The CDR3 is 14 amino acids. Between the trimmed V and J ends, which lost 5 bases and 4 bases, there was a span of 14 bases. Here the CDR3 DNA reads TGTGCCAGCAGTCGGCAGGGATGGTCCTATGGCTACACCTTC. It specifies CASSRQGWSYGYTF.